The present entry profiles one T cell receptor (beta chain) with its context. The V gene end was trimmed by 8 bases and the J gene end by 7 bases; junction bases not matched to a gene: 11. This CDR3 contains 16 residues. Per the germline V gene, CDR1 is LGHNA and CDR2 is YSLEER. These data are taken from a study of shared clonotypes between healthy human individuals. Sequencing was at deep level. Repertoires were generated with immunoSEQ multiplex PCR, while TCRdb's copy carries only in-frame clones and drops some. The sample carries 2,500,000 or so clones, just under 95% recorded once. The sequenced sample was naive CD4+ T cells from PBMCs. The subset here: CD45RA+ positively selected. V gene TRBV4-3 combines with J gene TRBJ2-2, with TRBD2 identical over 12 bases. The TCR sequence derives from a man younger than 35 in good health. Some clones in this sample may be carry-over from other donors' samples. As DNA, the CDR3 is TGCGCCAGCCGGCCGCGGGGGACTAGCGGGTTCGGGGAGCTGTTTTTT. Translating gives CASRPRGTSGFGELFF.